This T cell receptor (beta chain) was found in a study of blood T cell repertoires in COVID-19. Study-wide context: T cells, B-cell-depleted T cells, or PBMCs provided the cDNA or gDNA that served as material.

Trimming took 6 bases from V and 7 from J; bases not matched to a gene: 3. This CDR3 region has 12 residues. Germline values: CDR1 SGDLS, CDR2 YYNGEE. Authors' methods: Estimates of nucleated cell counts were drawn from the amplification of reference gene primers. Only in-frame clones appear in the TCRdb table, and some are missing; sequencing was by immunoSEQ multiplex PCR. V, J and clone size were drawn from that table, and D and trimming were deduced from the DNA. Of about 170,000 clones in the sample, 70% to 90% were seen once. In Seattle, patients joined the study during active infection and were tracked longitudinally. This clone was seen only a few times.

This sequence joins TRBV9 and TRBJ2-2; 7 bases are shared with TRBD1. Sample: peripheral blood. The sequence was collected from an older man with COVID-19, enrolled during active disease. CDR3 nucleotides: TGTGCCAGCAAGGGGGCAGGCGGGGAGCTGTTTTTT. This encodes CASKGAGGELFF.